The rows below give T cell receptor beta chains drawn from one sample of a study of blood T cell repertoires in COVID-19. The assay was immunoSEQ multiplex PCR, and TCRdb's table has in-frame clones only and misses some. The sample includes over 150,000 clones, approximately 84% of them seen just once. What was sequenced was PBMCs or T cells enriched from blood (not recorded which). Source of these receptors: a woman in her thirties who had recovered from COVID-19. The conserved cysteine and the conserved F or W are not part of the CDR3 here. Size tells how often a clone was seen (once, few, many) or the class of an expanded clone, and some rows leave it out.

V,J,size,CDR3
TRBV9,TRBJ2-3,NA,ASSVAKGGLLTDTQY
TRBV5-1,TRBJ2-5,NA,ASSSGRSLGETQY
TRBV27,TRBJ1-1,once,ASSRTGGAGTEAF
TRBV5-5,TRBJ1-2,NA,ASSSWDRRVYGYT
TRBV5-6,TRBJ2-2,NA,ASSSGDDTGELF
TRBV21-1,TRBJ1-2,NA,ASSLTLLGGYT
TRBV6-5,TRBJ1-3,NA,ASSPEPAGNTIY
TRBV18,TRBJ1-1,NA,ASSPSGGESTEAF
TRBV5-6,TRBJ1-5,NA,ASSLRQGRQPQH
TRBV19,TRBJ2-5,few,ASSTLAGGKETQY
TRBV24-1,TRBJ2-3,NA,ATSDRSGIIRSTDTQY
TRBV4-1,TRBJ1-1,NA,ASSQSDRAEAF
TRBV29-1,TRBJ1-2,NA,SVAGEANYGYT
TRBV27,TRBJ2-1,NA,ASSELAGFEQF
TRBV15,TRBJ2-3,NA,ATSSLTGGSDTQY
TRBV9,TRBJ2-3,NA,ASSPPGLVSTDTQY
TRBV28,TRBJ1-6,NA,ASRGANSPLH
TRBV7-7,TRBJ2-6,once,ASSPVGRASGANVLT
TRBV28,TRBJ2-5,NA,ASSYEPYTTSGQETQY
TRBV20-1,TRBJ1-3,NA,SASRPGAGNTIY
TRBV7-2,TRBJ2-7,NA,ASSLEVSGNIIYEQY
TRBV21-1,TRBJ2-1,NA,ASSPYNEQF
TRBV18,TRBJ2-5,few,ASSPAGTSGAYQETQY
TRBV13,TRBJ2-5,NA,ASSLGGGETQY
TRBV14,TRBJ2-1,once,ASRRNINNEQF
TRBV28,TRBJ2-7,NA,ASSLIRQGSYEQY
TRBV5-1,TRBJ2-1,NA,ASSTSGQGSYNEQF
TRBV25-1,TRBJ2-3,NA,ASSEFSGGGSADTQY
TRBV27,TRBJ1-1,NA,ASSLGPTEAF
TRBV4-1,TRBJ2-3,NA,ASSSPGLYTDTQY
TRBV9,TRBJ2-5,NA,ASSEGGSGQETQY
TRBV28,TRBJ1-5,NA,ASRFPAGSNQPQH
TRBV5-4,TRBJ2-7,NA,ASSVDFYEQY
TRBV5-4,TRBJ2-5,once,ASSFRTGGQETQY
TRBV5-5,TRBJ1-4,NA,ASSLAGQGASTNEKLF
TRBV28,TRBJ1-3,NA,ASWAGGASGNTIY
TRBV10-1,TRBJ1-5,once,ASNPSRVSNQPQH
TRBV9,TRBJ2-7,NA,ASSVDLGGIGNEQY
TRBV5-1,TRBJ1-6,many,ASSLGRQGYNSPLH
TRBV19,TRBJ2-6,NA,ASSYQGVLNNVLT
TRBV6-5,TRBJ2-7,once,ASKNRGLAAYEQY
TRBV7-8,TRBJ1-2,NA,ASSNTMLRVGYT
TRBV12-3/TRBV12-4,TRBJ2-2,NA,ASSPPVTGELF
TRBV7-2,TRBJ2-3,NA,ASSLGARQWQY
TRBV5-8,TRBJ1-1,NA,ASRYGDRQNTEAF
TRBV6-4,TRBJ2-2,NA,ASSASNTGELF
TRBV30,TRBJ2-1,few,AWSEGLAARNEQF
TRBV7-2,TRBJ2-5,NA,ASSPTGGVETQY
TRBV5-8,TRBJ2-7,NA,ASSRGREGSYEQY
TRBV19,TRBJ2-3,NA,ASSIRTTRATDTQY
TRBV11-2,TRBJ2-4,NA,ASREGGRGGKNIQY
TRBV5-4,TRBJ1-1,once,ASSSILGTEAF
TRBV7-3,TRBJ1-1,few,ASSPDRRGIEAF
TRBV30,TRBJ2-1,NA,AWSVLGNEQF
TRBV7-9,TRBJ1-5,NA,ASSQGVLSPDQPQH
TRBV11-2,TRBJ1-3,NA,ASTQNLGGYAGNTIY
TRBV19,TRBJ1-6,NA,ASTSAKQGSPLH
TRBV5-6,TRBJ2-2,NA,ASSLVGLETGELF
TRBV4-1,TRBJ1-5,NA,ASSQVVLTAIYSNQPQH